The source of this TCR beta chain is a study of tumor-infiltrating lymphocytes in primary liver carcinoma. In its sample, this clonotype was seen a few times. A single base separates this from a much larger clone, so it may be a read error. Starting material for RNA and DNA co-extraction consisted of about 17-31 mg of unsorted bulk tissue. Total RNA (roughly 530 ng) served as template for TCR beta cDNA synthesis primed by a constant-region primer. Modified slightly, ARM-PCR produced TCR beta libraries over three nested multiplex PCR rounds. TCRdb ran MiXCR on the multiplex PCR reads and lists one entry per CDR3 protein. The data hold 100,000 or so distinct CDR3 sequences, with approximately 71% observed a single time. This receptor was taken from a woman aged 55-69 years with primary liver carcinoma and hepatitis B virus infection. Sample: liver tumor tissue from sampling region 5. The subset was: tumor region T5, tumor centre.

The DNA of the CDR3 is TGTGTCAGCAGTGACGGGGGTCTCAACGAGCAGTACTTC. Its protein is CVSSDGGLNEQYF. V and J are TRBV6-5 and TRBJ2-7; D perhaps matches TRBD2 (6 bases). From germline, CDR1 is MNHEY and CDR2 SVGAGI. The CDR3 length is 13 residues.